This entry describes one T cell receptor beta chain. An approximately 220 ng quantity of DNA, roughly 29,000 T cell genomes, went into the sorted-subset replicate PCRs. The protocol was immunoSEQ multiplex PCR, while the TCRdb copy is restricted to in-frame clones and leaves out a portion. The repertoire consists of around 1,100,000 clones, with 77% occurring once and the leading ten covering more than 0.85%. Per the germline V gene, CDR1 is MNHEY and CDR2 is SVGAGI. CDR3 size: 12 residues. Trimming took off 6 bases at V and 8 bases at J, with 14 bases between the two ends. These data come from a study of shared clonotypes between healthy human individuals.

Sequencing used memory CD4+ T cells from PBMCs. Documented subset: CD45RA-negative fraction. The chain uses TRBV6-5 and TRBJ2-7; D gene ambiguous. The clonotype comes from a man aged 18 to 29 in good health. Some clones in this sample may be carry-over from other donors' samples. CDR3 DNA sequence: TGTGCCAGCAGCCACAGTTCCCAGAAGCAGTACTTC. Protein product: CASSHSSQKQYF.